Below are 16 T cell receptor beta chains sequenced from a single sample in a study of cytomegalovirus exposure and HLA in healthy donors. Using immunoSEQ multiplex PCR, the repertoire was profiled, and TCRdb retains in-frame clones only, with some absent. The data show 68,000 or so clones, roughly nine tenths seen once. Sequencing was done on a sample of PBMCs. The receptor set was obtained from a man between 18 and 29 years old in good health and CMV-seronegative.

The chain combines TRBV19 with TRBJ2-2; perhaps TRBD2 as D (5 bases). This CDR3 has 14 residues. The V gene's germline CDR1 is LNHDA and CDR2 SQIVND (reference sequence). Trimming stripped 5 bases from V and 7 bases from J, with 14 bases between. The CDR3 loop reads CASSPPTGNGELFF. The CDR3 DNA follows: TGTGCCAGTAGTCCCCCGACGGGGAACGGGGAGCTGTTTTTT.

The rearrangement joins TRBV6-1 to TRBJ1-2, with 10 bases that match TRBD1. Germline V gives CDR1 MNHNS, CDR2 SASEGT. There are 14 residues in the CDR3. V dropped 7 bases and J dropped 3; count of bases not matched to a gene: 5. The CDR3 sequence: CASTRQGAYYGYTF. CDR3 sequence (DNA): TGTGCCAGCACCAGACAGGGGGCTTACTATGGCTACACCTTC.

The V gene is TRBV29-1, the J gene TRBJ2-3; no reliable D call. Trimming took 5 bases from V and 3 from J, leaving 9 bases between them. This CDR3 is 12 amino acids long. From germline, CDR1 is SQVTM and CDR2 ANQGSEA. CDR3 in amino acids: CSVLENTDTQYF. CDR3 in DNA: TGCAGCGTTCTCGAGAATACAGATACGCAGTATTTT.

The rearrangement links TRBV6-5 to TRBJ1-1; 8 bases map to TRBD1. CDR1 and CDR2 from the germline V gene are MNHEY and SVGAGI. J was trimmed by 4 bases and V by 6 bases; bases with no gene match: 10. The CDR3 is made up of 15 amino acids. DNA of the CDR3: TGTGCCAGCAGCACGCCGGGACAGGCATTCACTGAAGCTTTCTTT. Residues: CASSTPGQAFTEAFF.

The V and J genes are TRBV18 and TRBJ2-2; tentative D call: TRBD1 (5 bases). V lost 4 bases, J lost 8 bases, and 14 bases lay in between. Germline values: CDR1 KGHSH, CDR2 LQKENI. The CDR3 runs to 14 residues. The CDR3 region is CASSHSSGQGELFF. The CDR3 DNA follows: TGTGCCAGCTCACATTCGTCCGGACAAGGGGAGCTGTTTTTT.

The chain uses TRBV5-5 and TRBJ1-1; TRBD1 aligns across 7 bases. Germline assignment: CDR1 SGHKS and CDR2 YYEKEE (reference sequence). The CDR3 loop spans 19 amino acids. Trimming took 4 bases from V and 1 from J; bases not matched to a gene: 19. The CDR3 bases are TGTGCCAGCAGCCCCGCGAGGGGACAGCATTTTTCTTCGAACACTGAAGCTTTCTTT. Residues: CASSPARGQHFSSNTEAFF.

CDR3 residues: CASSDRVGLLPTDTQYF. The CDR3 nucleotides are TGTGCCAGCAGCGACAGGGTAGGACTTTTACCCACAGATACGCAGTATTTT. The chain couples TRBV5-5 to TRBJ2-3, with 7 bases aligning to TRBD1. Germline CDR1 is SGHKS and CDR2 is YYEKEE (reference sequence). The CDR3 spans 17 residues. V shed 4 bases and J 2 bases; nucleotides not matched to a gene: 13.

The chain is built from TRBV14 and TRBJ2-7, with 8 bases matching TRBD1. With V trimmed by 4 bases and J by 2 bases, 7 bases remained unmatched. The CDR3 has 15 amino acids. Germline-derived CDR1 and CDR2 are SGHDN and FVKESK. The CDR3 region is CASSPLGQGPYEQYF. The CDR3, as DNA: TGTGCCAGCAGCCCCCTCGGACAGGGCCCCTACGAGCAGTACTTC.

The rearrangement joins TRBV29-1 to TRBJ2-2; 10 bases map to TRBD1. Germline V gives CDR1 SQVTM, CDR2 ANQGSEA. With V trimmed by 8 bases and J by 5 bases, 5 bases remained unmatched. This CDR3 region has 13 residues. The CDR3 bases are TGCAGCCTTCGACAGGGGGCAACCGGGGAGCTGTTTTTT. Encoded protein: CSLRQGATGELFF.

V and J are TRBV27 and TRBJ2-1, with D tentatively TRBD1 (6 bases). CDR1 is MNHEY, CDR2 SMNVEV, per germline (reference sequence). The ends were cut back, 2 bases at V and 9 bases at J, with 17 bases in the middle. The CDR3 runs to 15 residues. CDR3 sequence reads: CASSLQGRRGVEQFF. CDR3 DNA: TGTGCCAGCAGTTTACAGGGGCGCCGCGGTGTTGAGCAGTTCTTC.

The rearrangement joins TRBV4-2 to TRBJ2-7; 10 positions agree with TRBD2. The CDR3 runs 16 residues. After removal of 2 bases from V and 0 bases from J, the junction contained 4 bases not matched to a gene. The germline V gene has CDR1 LGHNA and CDR2 YNFKEQ. The CDR3 DNA reads TGTGCCAGCAGCCAATCCAGGACTAGCGGCTCCTACGAGCAGTACTTC. Translated, it gives CASSQSRTSGSYEQYF.

V usage is TRBV27 and J usage is TRBJ2-7, with D perhaps matching TRBD2 (5 bases). Germline CDR1 reads MNHEY; CDR2 reads SMNVEV (reference sequence). The V end was cut by 7 bases, the J end by 2 bases, with 12 bases between. The CDR3 is made up of 13 amino acids. CDR3 in amino acids: CASMGTGTYEQYF. In DNA form, the CDR3 reads TGTGCCAGCATGGGCACGGGAACCTACGAGCAGTACTTC.

This sequence joins TRBV7-6 and TRBJ2-3; 11 bases line up with TRBD2. Germline V gene lookup returns CDR1 SGHVS and CDR2 FNYEAQ. The CDR3 has 16 residues. The V and J ends lost 5 bases and 5 bases, in that order; junction bases with no gene match: 9. The CDR3: CASSPNSGRAEDTQYF. The CDR3 bases are TGTGCCAGCAGCCCGAATAGCGGGAGGGCCGAAGATACGCAGTATTTT.

V and J are TRBV9 and TRBJ2-1; D gene ambiguous. The V gene lost 4 bases and the J gene lost 5 bases, with 13 bases spanning the gap. CDR3 length: 14 amino acids. Germline CDR1 SGDLS, CDR2 YYNGEE. The CDR3 reads CASSLRLVDNEQFF. The CDR3 DNA reads as TGTGCCAGCAGCTTAAGACTGGTAGACAATGAGCAGTTCTTC.

This clone was recorded once. The genes are TRBV21-1 and TRBJ2-1; the table assigns TRBD2, which was not confirmed against the DNA. TRBV21-1 is a listed pseudogene. CDR3 size: 16 residues. Written as DNA, the CDR3 is TGTGCCAGCAGCAAAGTTAACCCGAGCTCCTACAATGAGCAGTTCTTC. Translated: CASSKVNPSSYNEQFF.

The chain joins TRBV7-2 to TRBJ1-5; tentative D call: TRBD1 (6 bases). Trimming left V 5 bases short and J 5 bases short, with 19 bases between. Germline CDR1 SGHTA, CDR2 FQGNSA. The CDR3 runs to 16 residues. For the CDR3, the DNA is TGTGCCAGCAGCCACAGGTACAGGGTTGGAGATCAGCCCCAGCATTTT. It specifies CASSHRYRVGDQPQHF.